This is a list of T cell receptor beta chains from one sample in a study of shared clonotypes between healthy human individuals. Libraries were prepared by immunoSEQ multiplex PCR; TCRdb keeps only in-frame clonotypes and omits some of them. The table has a few hundred thousand clones, less than 98% seen once. Source material: naive CD4+ T cells sorted from blood. The receptors shown here come from a woman in her twenties or thirties in good health. CDR3s leave out the opening cysteine and the closing phenylalanine or tryptophan. Fields, in order: J gene, D gene, V gene, clone size, CDR3 protein. A D gene is named only where the DNA matches it firmly. Clone size is shown for a subset of rows, as once, few, many or a class of expanded clone.

TRBJ2-3	.	TRBV29-1	.	SVEDQVTGSTDTQY
TRBJ2-4	.	TRBV2	.	ASSVWGPLAKNIQY
TRBJ2-7	.	TRBV5-4	.	ASSLDGPYEQY
TRBJ2-2	TRBD1	TRBV19	.	ASRPPGQAYTGELF
TRBJ2-7	.	TRBV6-6	.	ASSYGIAYEQY
TRBJ1-5	.	TRBV7-6	.	ASSRGEDQPQH
TRBJ2-7	.	TRBV10-1	.	ASSGERSYEQY
TRBJ2-7	.	TRBV27	once	ASSLFFGGPYEQY
TRBJ1-2	TRBD1	TRBV7-8	.	ASSQSGGQGSYGYT
TRBJ1-1	.	TRBV10-1	.	ASSSERITF
TRBJ2-4	TRBD2	TRBV20-1	few	SAGDIQY
TRBJ1-3	.	TRBV29-1	once	SVGSGSSGNTIY
TRBJ1-1	TRBD1	TRBV28	.	ASSPRGTGNTEAF
TRBJ2-7	.	TRBV19	.	ASSVGQMSLEQY
TRBJ1-1	.	TRBV4-2	.	ASSQDEWGAGITEAF
TRBJ1-1	TRBD1	TRBV19	.	ASSMGQLNTEAF
TRBJ2-7	.	TRBV28	.	ASSLFGYEQY
TRBJ1-2	.	TRBV28	.	ASSLGGRGSNYGYT
TRBJ2-5	TRBD2	TRBV5-1	.	ASRLAGGRGETQY
TRBJ2-1	TRBD2	TRBV27	.	ASSLRAGGTYNEQF
TRBJ2-7	.	TRBV19	.	ASSLYLGGTYEQY
TRBJ2-2	.	TRBV11-2	.	ASSLEGPTGELF
TRBJ2-5	.	TRBV2	.	ASSGSYILETQY
TRBJ1-2	.	TRBV6-1	.	ASTHRWQNYGYT
TRBJ1-1	.	TRBV5-1	.	ASSLLQVTEAF
TRBJ2-5	.	TRBV4-2	few	ASSQDPEGGGWETQY
TRBJ2-3	TRBD2	TRBV5-4	.	ASSPIAGVTDTQY
TRBJ2-1	TRBD1	TRBV6-6	.	ASRPGQNIYNEQF
TRBJ2-4	.	TRBV2	.	ASKLGTHGGDIQY
TRBJ2-5	TRBD2	TRBV30	.	AWSVRGGRAGETQY
TRBJ2-5	TRBD1	TRBV28	.	ASSPSGQGGETQY
TRBJ2-5	TRBD1	TRBV7-9	.	ASGQGETQY
TRBJ2-3	.	TRBV6-5	.	ASSRGIDTQY
TRBJ2-2	.	TRBV29-1	.	SVVKLRGGELF
TRBJ2-1	.	TRBV9	.	ASSRVWNEQF
TRBJ2-1	.	TRBV29-1	.	SASSRTENEQF
TRBJ2-5	TRBD2	TRBV7-2	.	ASSLVHGLEGQETQY
TRBJ1-2	.	TRBV28	.	ASSSGYGYT
TRBJ2-7	.	TRBV5-4	.	ASSWGSDIAYEQY
TRBJ1-1	.	TRBV2	.	ASPWDYTEAF
TRBJ2-7	.	TRBV5-4	.	ASSTNTYEQY
TRBJ2-1	TRBD2	TRBV19	.	ASSMGTSAGNEQF
TRBJ2-2	.	TRBV7-9	.	ACSLGPSVGELF
TRBJ2-2	TRBD2	TRBV6-5	.	ASRRTSGRAGELF
TRBJ2-3	.	TRBV7-7	.	ASSSADTQY
TRBJ2-7	.	TRBV4-3	.	ASSPLPYEQY
TRBJ2-7	.	TRBV7-9	.	ASTYGAGEQY
TRBJ2-7	TRBD2	TRBV5-6	.	ASSWGYSGTSKKQY
TRBJ2-7	.	TRBV6-5	.	ASSYSPGVNEQY
TRBJ2-7	.	TRBV7-9	.	ASSLSAAGTYEQY
TRBJ2-5	TRBD1	TRBV7-8	.	ASSDIDRGRETQY
TRBJ2-7	.	TRBV5-1	.	ASSLAGPTLKDEQY
TRBJ2-1	.	TRBV5-4	.	ASSLGGGPLLGVSYNEQF
TRBJ2-1	TRBD2	TRBV19	.	ASSILASGNNEQF